This T cell receptor beta chain is from a study of vaccination and CD4 T cells after COVID-19. As for the study in general: Comprising six males and four females, the convalescent participants counted two Hispanic individuals among them.

Specified treatment: roughly 10-day PBMC culture with coronavirus spike peptide pools or control peptides (ViraFEST assay). IL-2 (around 9.1 IU/ml) and peptide pools (roughly 10 ug/ml) were added to cultures of around 2 million PBMCs per well. Comment on this clonotype: Its specificity is unknown.

With the Oncomine TCR Beta short-read assay, DNA from cultured CD4+ T cells was sequenced. Each CDR3 protein is one row after TCRdb ran MiXCR on the PCR reads. The sample lists roughly 18,000 distinct CDR3 sequences; around 48% were seen once. The germline gives CDR1 SEHNR, CDR2 FQNEAQ (reference sequence). The V end was cut by 1 base, the J end by 4 bases, with 10 bases between. The CDR3 contains 15 residues. Sample: CD4+ T cells from blood, cultured in vitro, taken before SARS-CoV-2 vaccination. This clonotype was obtained from a human donor who had recovered from COVID-19. The chain combines TRBV7-9 with TRBJ2-2; no definite D call. The CDR3 coding sequence is TGTGCCAGCAGCTTAGGCCCGGGCGGCACCGGGGAGCTGTTTTTT. It translates to CASSLGPGGTGELFF.